The next 32 T cell receptor beta chains were all read from a single sample in a study of blood T cell repertoires in COVID-19. Measured with immunoSEQ multiplex PCR; TCRdb has only the in-frame clones, and not every one. The sample consists of about 210,000 clones, about 76% of them appearing once. The specimen was PBMCs or T cells enriched from blood (not recorded which). The receptors stem from a woman between 50 and 59 years old with acute COVID-19.

The chain joins TRBV30 to TRBJ2-2; 16 nucleotides line up with TRBD2. The germline gives CDR1 GTSNPN, CDR2 SVGIG (reference sequence). The junction had 9 bases not matched to a gene; V was cut back by 7 bases and J by 1 base. There are 18 residues in the CDR3. Here the CDR3 DNA reads TGTGCCTCCACCCCGGGACTAGCGGGAGGGAAGAACACCGGGGAGCTGTTTTTT. Protein: CASTPGLAGGKNTGELFF.

V gene TRBV11-2 combines with J gene TRBJ2-2; 10 bases line up with TRBD2. Germline CDR1 and CDR2: SGHAT and FQNNGV. The CDR3 is made up of 14 amino acids. Trimming at V came to 5 bases and at J to 9 bases, leaving 6 bases not matched to a gene. CDR3 protein: CASSLSGGLWELFF. DNA for the CDR3: TGTGCCAGCAGCCTTAGCGGGGGGCTATGGGAGCTGTTTTTT.

The count of this clone is one. The chain joins TRBV7-2 to TRBJ1-5, with 9 bases that match TRBD1. The CDR3 is 20 amino acids. Trimming removed 0 bases from V and 2 bases from J; junction bases left unmatched: 14. Germline CDR1 and CDR2: SGHTA and FQGNSA. The CDR3 DNA is TGTGCCAGCAGCTTAGCCGGACCGGGACAGGGAGATCGAGGCAATCAGCCCCAGCATTTT. Its translation is CASSLAGPGQGDRGNQPQHF.

The J gene is TRBJ1-1, the V gene TRBV6-2 or TRBV6-3; unclear D gene. V was shortened by 4 bases and J by 6 bases, with 9 bases between the two germline ends. This CDR3 is built from 12 residues. CDR1 is MNHEY and CDR2 is SVGEGT in the germline V gene. CDR3 DNA sequence: TGTGCCAGCAGTTTGGGCTCTTCTGAAGCTTTCTTT. It specifies CASSLGSSEAFF.

The J gene is TRBJ2-3, the V gene TRBV7-6; 8 bases are a match to TRBD2. CDR3 length equals 15 residues. The junction had 8 bases not matched to a gene; V was cut back by 4 bases and J by 5 bases. CDR1 and CDR2 from the germline V gene are SGHVS and FNYEAQ. DNA of the CDR3: TGTGCCAGCAGCTCGGGCCCCCTAGCGGGAGATACGCAGTATTTT. It is translated as CASSSGPLAGDTQYF.

The chain employs TRBV9 and TRBJ1-1, with D maybe TRBD1 (5 bases). The V gene lost 0 bases and the J gene lost 5 bases, with 17 bases spanning the gap. The CDR3 length is 16 residues. Germline lookup yields CDR1 SGDLS and CDR2 YYNGEE. CDR3 in amino acids: CASSVVGPPGVTEAFF. DNA of the CDR3: TGTGCCAGCAGCGTAGTGGGGCCCCCTGGGGTAACTGAAGCTTTCTTT.

The V and J genes are TRBV13 and TRBJ2-7; 7 positions agree with TRBD2. The V segment lost 2 bases and the J segment 0 bases; nucleotides outside the gene matches: 4. The CDR3 runs to 15 residues. Germline CDR1 PRHDT, CDR2 FYEKMQ (reference sequence). CDR3: CASSLMGGVSYEQYF. The CDR3 coding sequence is TGTGCCAGCAGCTTAATGGGGGGGGTCTCCTACGAGCAGTACTTC.

The CDR3 is CASSPRQGAYNEQFF. CDR3 sequence (DNA): TGTGCCAGTAGTCCCCGACAGGGAGCCTACAATGAGCAGTTCTTC. The V and J genes are TRBV19 and TRBJ2-1, with 7 bases matching TRBD1. V was pared by 5 bases and J by 2 bases, with 6 bases of the junction left unmatched. The germline CDR1 and CDR2 sequences are LNHDA and SQIVND (reference sequence). The CDR3 spans 15 residues.

The chain recombines TRBV7-9 with TRBJ2-3; 11 bases are shared with TRBD2. Trimming at V came to 4 bases and at J to 6 bases, leaving 3 bases not matched to a gene. The CDR3 is made up of 14 amino acids. Germline-derived CDR1 and CDR2 are SEHNR and FQNEAQ (reference sequence). The CDR3 coding sequence is TGTGCCAGCAGCTGGGCTAGCGGGAGGGATACGCAGTATTTT. Protein product: CASSWASGRDTQYF.

This chain uses TRBV7-9 with TRBJ1-2; no clear D gene. Trimming removed 11 bases at V and 6 bases at J, with 13 bases between. This CDR3 comprises 11 residues. Germline CDR1 is SEHNR and CDR2 is FQNEAQ (reference sequence). CDR3 sequence (DNA): TGTGCCTCTAATGATGCCAATGGCTACACCTTC. Translating it yields CASNDANGYTF.

The J gene is TRBJ1-1, the V gene TRBV6-2 or TRBV6-3; tentative D call: TRBD1 (5 bases). Germline V gene data show CDR1 as MNHEY and CDR2 as SVGEGT. The V end was cut by 2 bases, the J end by 4 bases, with 14 bases between. The CDR3 sequence is 15 residues long. The CDR3 region has the DNA TGTGCCAGCAGTTACACCAGGGTCATGAGCACTGAAGCTTTCTTT. Translated, it gives CASSYTRVMSTEAFF.

This rearrangement joins TRBV7-9 to TRBJ1-1, with D tentatively TRBD1 (6 bases). Germline V gives CDR1 SEHNR, CDR2 FQNEAQ (reference sequence). CDR3 length: 15 amino acids. The V end was cut by 0 bases, the J end by 1 base, with 9 bases between. The CDR3 DNA is TGTGCCAGCAGCTTAGCCGAGACAGGGAACACTGAAGCTTTCTTT. It is translated as CASSLAETGNTEAFF.

The J gene is TRBJ1-6, the V gene TRBV7-6; D is uncertain. The CDR3 is made up of 12 amino acids. Trimming cost V 1 base and J 8 bases, with 3 bases left between them. Per the germline V gene, CDR1 is SGHVS and CDR2 is FNYEAQ. CDR3 sequence reads: CASSLGHSPLHF. CDR3 DNA: TGTGCCAGCAGCTTAGGGCATTCACCCCTCCACTTT.

The V gene is TRBV5-1, the J gene TRBJ1-2, with 11 bases aligning to TRBD1. Trimming took 4 bases from V and 4 from J; bases not matched to a gene: 9. This CDR3 has 16 amino acids. Germline V gene lookup returns CDR1 SGHRS and CDR2 YFSETQ. CDR3 DNA sequence: TGCGCCAGCAGCCCAAGTGGGGGGACAGGGGGCTATGGCTACACCTTC. Translated, it gives CASSPSGGTGGYGYTF. The variable domain in full, completed from reference TRBV5-1 and TRBJ1-2, reads KAGVTQTPRYLIKTRGQQVTLSCSPISGHRSVSWYQQTPGQGLQFLFEYFSETQRNKGNFPGRFSGRQFSNSRSEMNVSTLELGDSALYLCASSPSGGTGGYGYTFGSGTRLTVV.

This clone was counted many times. This sequence joins TRBV2 and TRBJ2-3, with a possible D match to TRBD1 (5 bases). The germline V and J ends were trimmed by 6 bases and 0 bases, with 10 bases remaining between them. The germline V gene has CDR1 SNHLY and CDR2 FYNNEI. The CDR3 extends over 14 amino acids. As DNA, the CDR3 is TGTGCCAGCAGCAAGGACACAAGCACAGATACGCAGTATTTT. Translated, it gives CASSKDTSTDTQYF.

The CDR3 bases are TGTGCCAGCAGACAAGATAACAGGGGTTATCGTATGGAGACCCAGTACTTC. Its translation is CASRQDNRGYRMETQYF. The V gene is TRBV7-2, the J gene TRBJ2-5; 7 bases match TRBD1. J lost 5 bases, V lost 6 bases, and 18 bases had no gene match. The CDR3 contains 17 residues. Germline values: CDR1 SGHTA, CDR2 FQGNSA. Full variable domain (remainder filled in from reference TRBV7-2 and TRBJ2-5): GAGVSQSPSNKVTEKGKDVELRCDPISGHTALYWYRQSLGQGLEFLIYFQGNSAPDKSGLPSDRFSAERTGGSVSTLTIQRTQQEDSAVYLCASRQDNRGYRMETQYFGPGTRLLVL.

This chain links TRBV27 with TRBJ1-2, with 11 bases identical to TRBD1. The CDR3 contains 17 residues. V was clipped by 5 bases and J by 6 bases; unmatched bases: 14. Looked up from germline, CDR1 is MNHEY and CDR2 is SMNVEV (reference sequence). The CDR3 loop is CASSPRGDRGMFDGYTF. The CDR3 region has the DNA TGTGCCAGCAGTCCCCGAGGGGACAGGGGGATGTTCGATGGCTACACCTTC.

This rearrangement joins TRBV6-2 or TRBV6-3 to TRBJ2-5; 11 nucleotides line up with TRBD2. CDR3 size: 17 residues. CDR1 and CDR2 (germline): MNHEY, SVGEGT. The J segment lost 4 bases and the V segment lost 2 bases, leaving 9 bases of the junction unmatched. CDR3 sequence reads: CASSYLPASGRRETQYF. Here the CDR3 DNA reads TGTGCCAGCAGTTACCTTCCGGCTAGCGGGAGGAGAGAGACCCAGTACTTC.

The gene calls are TRBV28 and TRBJ2-7; D ambiguous. CDR3 length equals 14 residues. V was pared by 7 bases and J by 2 bases, with 15 bases between. The germline CDR1 and CDR2 sequences are MDHEN and SYDVKM. DNA of the CDR3: TGTGCCAGCACCCCTTTTGCAGGTACCTACGAGCAGTACTTC. Translating gives CASTPFAGTYEQYF.

V and J are TRBV5-1 and TRBJ1-6, with 9 bases aligning to TRBD1. J lost 6 bases, V lost 4 bases, and 5 bases had no gene match. This CDR3 has 15 residues. Germline V gene lookup returns CDR1 SGHRS and CDR2 YFSETQ. CDR3 sequence: CASSGTGQINSPLHF. The CDR3 DNA sequence: TGCGCCAGCAGCGGGACAGGGCAGATTAATTCACCCCTCCACTTT.

The V call is TRBV6-5, the J call TRBJ1-2, with D perhaps TRBD1 (6 bases). This CDR3 has 14 amino acids. V was cut by 2 bases and J by 8 bases, with 15 bases left in between. In germline, CDR1 is MNHEY, CDR2 SVGAGI. The CDR3 loop is CASSYTGQGSGYTF. The CDR3 coding sequence is TGTGCCAGCAGTTACACGGGTCAGGGGAGCGGCTACACCTTC.

This rearrangement joins TRBV6-2 or TRBV6-3 to TRBJ1-5; no definite D call. The ends were cut back, 2 bases at V and 3 bases at J, with 17 bases in the middle. The V gene's germline CDR1 is MNHEY and CDR2 SVGEGT. The CDR3 is made up of 17 amino acids. The CDR3: CASSYPLSGPFNQPQHF. The CDR3 DNA is TGTGCCAGCAGTTACCCTTTGTCAGGCCCCTTCAATCAGCCCCAGCATTTT.

The CDR3 DNA is TGTGCCAGTAGTATTTGGGGAGACTATGGCTACACCTTC. Translating gives CASSIWGDYGYTF. This chain uses TRBV19 with TRBJ1-2; D is unresolved. From germline, CDR1 is LNHDA and CDR2 SQIVND (reference sequence). Trimming left V 3 bases short and J 3 bases short, with 8 bases between. The CDR3 loop spans 13 amino acids.

The V and J genes are TRBV28 and TRBJ1-1; 9 bases align to TRBD1. Germline loops: CDR1 MDHEN, CDR2 SYDVKM. The V and J ends lost 3 bases and 6 bases, in that order; junction bases with no gene match: 2. The CDR3 contains 13 residues. The CDR3 is CASSLDRGAEAFF. CDR3 coding DNA: TGTGCCAGCAGTTTGGACAGGGGTGCTGAAGCTTTCTTT. The full variable domain, completed using reference TRBV28 and TRBJ1-1, is DVKVTQSSRYLVKRTGEKVFLECVQDMDHENMFWYRQDPGLGLRLIYFSYDVKMKEKGDIPEGYSVSREKKERFSLILESASTNQTSMYLCASSLDRGAEAFFGQGTRLTVV.

The V and J genes are TRBV6-1 and TRBJ2-2; TRBD2 agrees at 7 bases. Unmatched junction bases numbered 6, after V lost 2 bases and J lost 6 bases. CDR1 and CDR2 (germline): MNHNS, SASEGT. The CDR3 has 15 residues. Here the CDR3 DNA reads TGTGCCAGCAGTGAATGGTCTCGGGGGGCCGGGGAGCTGTTTTTT. Its translation: CASSEWSRGAGELFF.

The chain joins TRBV14 to TRBJ1-2, with D tentatively TRBD1 (6 bases). The CDR3 is 15 residues long. Germline-derived CDR1 and CDR2 are SGHDN and FVKESK. V was shortened by 4 bases and J by 3 bases, with 15 bases between the two germline ends. The CDR3 here is CASSLGAGRDYGYTF. CDR3 nucleotides: TGTGCCAGCAGCCTGGGGGCAGGGCGCGACTATGGCTACACCTTC.

This chain connects TRBV7-9 to TRBJ2-6; D perhaps matches TRBD1 (6 bases). The CDR3 spans 15 residues. The V gene's germline CDR1 is SEHNR and CDR2 FQNEAQ (reference sequence). V dropped 10 bases and J dropped 0 bases, with 13 bases sitting between them. CDR3 bases: TGTGCCACCGCAGTGACAGGCTCTGGGGCCAACGTCCTGACTTTC. This encodes CATAVTGSGANVLTF. Supplemented by reference TRBV7-9 and TRBJ2-6, the full variable domain reads DTGVSQNPRHKITKRGQNVTFRCDPISEHNRLYWYRQTLGQGPEFLTYFQNEAQLEKSRLLSDRFSAERPKGSFSTLEIQRTEQGDSAMYLCATAVTGSGANVLTFGAGSRLTVL.

Note on this clone: Compared with germline, one end of the junction differs, possibly owing to a read error. The genes are TRBV27 and TRBJ1-1, with 12 bases that match TRBD1. This CDR3 comprises 18 residues. Germline assignment: CDR1 MNHEY and CDR2 SMNVEV (reference sequence). DNA of the CDR3: TGTGCCAGCTCTTGGGACAGGGGGCGGTTCCGCCTTAACACTGAAACTTTCTTT. Protein sequence: CASSWDRGRFRLNTETFF.

The V call is TRBV10-3, the J call TRBJ2-7, with D possibly being TRBD2 (5 bases). The CDR3 is 12 residues long. Germline assignment: CDR1 ENHRY and CDR2 SYGVKD. V lost 3 bases, J lost 4 bases, and 7 bases lay in between. The CDR3 nucleotides are TGTGCCATCAGTGAACGGGATTACGAGCAGTACTTC. Protein sequence: CAISERDYEQYF.

This rearrangement joins TRBV18 to TRBJ1-4; a weak D match, TRBD1 (6 bases). The germline V gene has CDR1 KGHSH and CDR2 LQKENI. V shed 6 bases and J shed 3 bases, with 14 bases lying between them. This CDR3 is 15 amino acids long. The chain's CDR3 is CASSTNRVANEKLFF. CDR3 in DNA: TGTGCCAGCTCGACAAACAGGGTGGCTAATGAAAAACTGTTTTTT.

This rearrangement joins TRBV7-9 to TRBJ2-3; possible D gene TRBD1, 5 bases. The V gene's germline CDR1 is SEHNR and CDR2 FQNEAQ (reference sequence). This CDR3 is 14 amino acids long. V was shortened by 3 bases and J by 3 bases, with 10 bases between the two germline ends. CDR3 nucleotides: TGTGCCAGCAGCTTTTCAGGGTATACAGATACGCAGTATTTT. It yields the protein CASSFSGYTDTQYF.

In this sample, this clone turned up a few times. The CDR3 reads CASSQQGSGNTIYF. CDR3 sequence (DNA): TGTGCCAGCTCACAACAGGGTTCTGGAAACACCATATATTTT. The J gene is TRBJ1-3, the V gene TRBV18; the D gene is possibly TRBD1 (6 bases). The CDR3 has 14 amino acids. V shed 4 bases and J shed 1 base, with 8 bases lying between them. Germline CDR1 KGHSH, CDR2 LQKENI. Combining the CDR3 with reference TRBV18 and TRBJ1-3 gives the whole variable domain NAGVMQNPRHLVRRRGQEARLRCSPMKGHSHVYWYRQLPEEGLKFMVYLQKENIIDESGMPKERFSAEFPKEGPSILRIQQVVRGDSAAYFCASSQQGSGNTIYFGEGSWLTVV.